This passage covers 4 T cell receptor beta chains from one sample sequenced in a study of neurological immune-mediated disorders (dated by TCRdb to between 2018 and 2020). Library preparation was by 5' RACE. The reads were generated on an Illumina HiSeq 2500. In-frame beta chains were kept once TCRdb had trimmed the public reads at Q25 with fastp and called clones with MiXCR. Every CDR3 protein is listed once, alongside the most common genes and DNA of its rows. Across this sample there are roughly 100,000 distinct CDR3 sequences, with 10% to 11% seen only once. 3.1% of the sample is in the top ten clones. The time point label here, explained by the study, means: longitudinal time-point 3. The sample consisted of PBMCs. The receptor set was obtained from a female donor with HTLV-1-associated myelopathy (HAM/TSP).

J is TRBJ2-1 and V is TRBV18; D tentatively reads TRBD1 or TRBD2 (5 bases each). CDR3 size: 16 residues. Germline values: CDR1 KGHSH, CDR2 LQKENI. Trimming shortened V by 0 bases and J by 4 bases, and 13 bases separated the two germline ends. The chain's CDR3 is CASSPPSGTEYNEQFF. The CDR3 nucleotides are TGTGCCAGCTCACCACCGTCCGGGACCGAATACAATGAGCAGTTCTTC.

In this sample, this clonotype turned up many times. The chain combines TRBV4-1 with TRBJ1-4; D perhaps matches TRBD1 (6 bases). The CDR3 sequence is 16 residues long. CDR1 MGHRA and CDR2 YSYEKL come from the germline V gene. Trimming stripped 5 bases from V and 1 base from J, with 14 bases between. CDR3 region: CASSTTGIETNEKLFF. In DNA form, the CDR3 reads TGCGCCAGCAGCACCACAGGGATCGAAACTAATGAAAAACTGTTTTTT.

There are many counts of this clonotype. This chain's CDR3 is CASMEVQRPYEQYF. The CDR3 bases are TGTGCCAGCATGGAGGTCCAGCGTCCCTACGAGCAGTACTTC. The chain has TRBV28 and TRBJ2-7; the D gene is possibly TRBD2 (5 bases). The germline V gene has CDR1 MDHEN and CDR2 SYDVKM. Between the trimmed V and J ends, which lost 7 bases and 2 bases, there was a span of 15 bases. The CDR3 is 14 amino acids.

This clonotype appeared many times. The chain carries TRBV10-3 and TRBJ2-2, with TRBD1 identical over 7 bases. In germline, CDR1 is ENHRY, CDR2 SYGVKD. CDR3 length equals 15 residues. After removal of 10 bases from V and 6 bases from J, the junction contained 14 bases not matched to a gene. The CDR3 sequence: CATLDRAIYAGELFF. The CDR3 DNA follows: TGTGCCACACTCGACAGGGCAATCTACGCCGGGGAGCTGTTTTTT.